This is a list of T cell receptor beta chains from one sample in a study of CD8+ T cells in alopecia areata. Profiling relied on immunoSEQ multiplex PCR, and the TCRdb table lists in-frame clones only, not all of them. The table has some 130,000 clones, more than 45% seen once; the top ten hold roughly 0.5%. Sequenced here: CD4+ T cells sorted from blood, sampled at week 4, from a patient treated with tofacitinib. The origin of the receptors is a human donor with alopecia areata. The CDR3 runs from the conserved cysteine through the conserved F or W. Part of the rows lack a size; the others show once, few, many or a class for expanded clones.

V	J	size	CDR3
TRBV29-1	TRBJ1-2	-	CSVDREGGYGYTF
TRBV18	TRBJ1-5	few	CASSPQGISNQPQHF
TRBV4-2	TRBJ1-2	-	CASSQDRQGPYGYTF
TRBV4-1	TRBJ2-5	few	CASSQTSGNQETQYF
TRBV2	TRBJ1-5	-	CASSGQGGDQPQHF
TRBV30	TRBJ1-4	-	CAWTRTGVNEKLFF
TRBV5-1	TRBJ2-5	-	CASSYGTTQETQYF
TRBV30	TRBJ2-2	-	CAWRKQGAGELFF
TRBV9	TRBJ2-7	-	CASSPKPGQSSYEQYF
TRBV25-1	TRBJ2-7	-	CASSDSSYEQYF
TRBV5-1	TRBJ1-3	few	CASSREQGEGNTIYF
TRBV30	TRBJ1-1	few	CAWSVKGSRNTEAFF
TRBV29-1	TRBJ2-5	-	CSADSGGRQETQYF
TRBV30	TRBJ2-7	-	CAWSKGGPSYEQYF
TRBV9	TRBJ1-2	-	CASNSVVGGYGYTF
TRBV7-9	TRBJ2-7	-	CASRITYEQYF
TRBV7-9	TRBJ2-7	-	CASSLSAGSAAEQYF
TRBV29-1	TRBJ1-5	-	CSVELAGGGLQPQHF
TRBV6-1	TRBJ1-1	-	CASSEVQGDREAFF
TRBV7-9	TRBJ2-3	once	CASSSFSTDTQYF
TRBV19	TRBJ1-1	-	CASSLPGAGAFF
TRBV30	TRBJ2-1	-	CAWSFGQSVGEQFF
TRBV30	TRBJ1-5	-	CAWKPGTGLSNQPQHF
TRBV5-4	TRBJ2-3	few	CASSLLSGLAGGTDTQYF
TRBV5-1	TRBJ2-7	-	CASSVGAYEQYF
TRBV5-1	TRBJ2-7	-	CASSLVVGSYEQYF
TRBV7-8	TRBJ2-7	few	CASSLGFGTEAYEQYF
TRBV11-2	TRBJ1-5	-	CASSLDHGSNQPQHF
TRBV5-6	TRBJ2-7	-	CASSRTRDWDYEQYF
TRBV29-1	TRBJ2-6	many	CSVARDTDSGANVLTF
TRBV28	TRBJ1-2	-	CASSLSTGKTGGYTF
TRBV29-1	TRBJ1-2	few	CSVDGQGRGYTF
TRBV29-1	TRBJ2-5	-	CSIRLAGGLGTQYF
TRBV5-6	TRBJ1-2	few	CASSFRLQGALGGYTF
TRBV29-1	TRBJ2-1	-	CSVGYIGTGGREQFF
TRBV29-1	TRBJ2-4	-	CSHEDRADKNIQYF
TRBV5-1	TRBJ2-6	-	CASSFQGSGANVLTF
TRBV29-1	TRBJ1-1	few	CSVVLGGSVSTEAFF
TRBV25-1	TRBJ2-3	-	CASRGGERQYF
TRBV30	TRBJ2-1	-	CALEVAGAYNEQFF
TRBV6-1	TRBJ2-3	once	CATIPRVDTQYF
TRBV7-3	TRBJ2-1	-	CASSLTPPGSYNEQFF
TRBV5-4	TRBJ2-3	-	CASSAPSGGTDTQYF
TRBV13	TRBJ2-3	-	CASSLGTSLVADTQYF
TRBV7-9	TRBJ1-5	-	CASSLMSNQPQHF
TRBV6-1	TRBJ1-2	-	CASSEGWGSGYTF
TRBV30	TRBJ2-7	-	CAWRVAGEWAYEQYF
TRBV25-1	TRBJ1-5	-	CASRQGPNQPQHF